A selection of T cell receptor beta chains follows, all from one sample in a study of cytomegalovirus exposure and HLA in healthy donors. Measured with immunoSEQ multiplex PCR; TCRdb has only the in-frame clones, and not every one. The table lists around 140,000 clones, 65% to 85% of them singletons, with around 2.5% in the top ten. The sample was PBMCs. The receptors were gathered from a man in his fifties or sixties in good health and CMV-seronegative. The CDR3 runs from the conserved cysteine through the conserved F or W. D genes are given only for firm matches. For some rows the clone size is stated as once, few or many, or as a class when expanded; others skip it.

size	V	J	D	DNA	CDR3
NA	TRBV18	TRBJ1-6	TRBD1	TGTGCCAGCTCCCTCTCCGGGACAGGGCCTTTCTATAATTCACCCCTCCACTTT	CASSLSGTGPFYNSPLHF
once	TRBV14	TRBJ2-7	NA	TGTGCCAGCAGCCAAGATCCCCTGGACAGCTCCTACGAGCAGTACTTC	CASSQDPLDSSYEQYF
NA	TRBV19	TRBJ2-7	TRBD2	TGTGCCAGTTCCCCGGGAGGGAGCTCCTACGAGCAGTACTTC	CASSPGGSSYEQYF
NA	TRBV6-1	TRBJ1-4	NA	TGTGCCAGCAGTGTCCGGACGGCCCGGGGGGTGAATGAAAAACTGTTTTTT	CASSVRTARGVNEKLFF
few	TRBV28	TRBJ1-3	NA	TGTGCCTCTGACAGGGGAAACACCATATATTTT	CASDRGNTIYF
few	TRBV6-6	TRBJ1-1	TRBD1	TGTGCCAGCAGTACAATCCGGGACAGGGGAAACACTGAAGCTTTCTTT	CASSTIRDRGNTEAFF
NA	TRBV5-1	TRBJ1-3	NA	TGCGCCAGCAGCTTGGAGGGGCAGGTCTACGGAAACACCATATATTTT	CASSLEGQVYGNTIYF
NA	TRBV14	TRBJ1-1	NA	TGTGCCAGCAGCCAAGAGTGGCAGGGGGAAGCTTTCTTT	CASSQEWQGEAFF
NA	TRBV2	TRBJ1-3	NA	TGTGCCAGCAGTGAAGTCTCCTCTGGAAACACCATATATTTT	CASSEVSSGNTIYF
once	TRBV5-1	TRBJ2-7	TRBD2	TGCGCCAGCAGCTTGGACGGGGGGTCATCCTACGAGCAGTACTTC	CASSLDGGSSYEQYF
NA	TRBV28	TRBJ1-2	NA	TGTGCCAGCAGTTCCGTTTGGGAGGCTGGCTACACCTTC	CASSSVWEAGYTF
NA	TRBV7-6	TRBJ2-3	TRBD2	TGTGCCAGCAGCTTAGACGACGGGGGGGCCCCAGATACGCAGTATTTT	CASSLDDGGAPDTQYF
NA	TRBV28	TRBJ1-2	NA	TGTGCCAGCAGTTTTGGGGGCGCCGGCTATGGCTACACCTTC	CASSFGGAGYGYTF
few	TRBV5-1	TRBJ2-3	NA	TGCGCCAGCAGCTTGGCGGGGGTGATCACAGATACGCAGTATTTT	CASSLAGVITDTQYF
once	TRBV29-1	TRBJ2-1	TRBD1	TGCAGCGTTAAAGACAGGGGGGCCTACAATGAGCAGTTCTTC	CSVKDRGAYNEQFF
NA	TRBV11-3	TRBJ2-1	NA	TGTGCCAGCAGTCAGGGGGGCAGGGGAGGTGGCAATGAGCAGTTCTTC	CASSQGGRGGGNEQFF
once	TRBV25-1	TRBJ2-5	TRBD1	TGTGCCAGCAGTGCCACAGGGGGGTCAAAGACCCAGTACTTC	CASSATGGSKTQYF
NA	TRBV4-1	TRBJ1-5	NA	TGCGCCAGCAGCCAAGATCGGGGGGCTGGTCAGCCCCAGCATTTT	CASSQDRGAGQPQHF
NA	TRBV27	TRBJ2-7	NA	TGTGCCAGCAGTCGAGAGGGGGTTACCTACGAGCAGTACTTC	CASSREGVTYEQYF
NA	TRBV2	TRBJ2-7	NA	TGTGCCAGCAGTGTCCCGGGATACCGAACCTACGAGCAGTACTTC	CASSVPGYRTYEQYF
NA	TRBV27	TRBJ2-3	NA	TGTGCCAGCAGTGGAGGACTGTCAGATACGCAGTATTTT	CASSGGLSDTQYF
NA	TRBV6-4	TRBJ2-7	TRBD2	TGTGCCAGCAGTGAGTTCCCTAGCGGCCCTTCCTACGAGCAGTACTTC	CASSEFPSGPSYEQYF
NA	TRBV2	TRBJ1-1	NA	TGTGCCAGCAGTGTAGGCCAAGGCCGGGGCACTGAAGCTTTCTTT	CASSVGQGRGTEAFF
NA	TRBV28	TRBJ1-6	NA	TGTGCCAGCAGGGGGGCAGCGCGTTCCCCCCTCCACTTT	CASRGAARSPLHF
once	TRBV6-6	TRBJ1-2	NA	TGTGCCAGCAGTTATTTGGCAGGGAACTATGGCTACACCTTC	CASSYLAGNYGYTF
NA	TRBV5-1	TRBJ2-3	NA	TGCGCCAGCAGCTCCCCGGGGGCAGATACGCAGTATTTT	CASSSPGADTQYF
NA	TRBV5-5	TRBJ1-1	TRBD1	TGTGCCAGCAGCCCGGTGGACAGGGCCCCGACTGAAGCTTTCTTT	CASSPVDRAPTEAFF
once	TRBV18	TRBJ2-2	NA	TGTGCCAGCTCACCACCCGGGGCCGGGGAGCTGTTTTTT	CASSPPGAGELFF
once	TRBV30	TRBJ1-3	NA	TGTGCCTGGAGTGTAGGGGTCCGCTCTGGAAACACCATATATTTT	CAWSVGVRSGNTIYF
NA	TRBV2	TRBJ2-2	NA	TGTGCCAGCAGGTCAGGAGGGGCCGGGGAGCTGTTTTTT	CASRSGGAGELFF
NA	TRBV7-8	TRBJ2-5	TRBD1	TGTGCCAGCAGCTCCGGGACAGCCCAAGAGACCCAGTACTTC	CASSSGTAQETQYF
NA	TRBV25-1	TRBJ1-2	NA	TGTGCCAGCAGTGCGGTCCGGGGGACTAACTATGGCTACACCTTC	CASSAVRGTNYGYTF
NA	TRBV6-1	TRBJ1-5	NA	TGTGCCAGCAGTGAAGCCTCCCCAGGGCTCAATCAGCCCCAGCATTTT	CASSEASPGLNQPQHF
few	TRBV6-5	TRBJ2-1	NA	TGTGCCAGCAGTTCCCTAAATGAGCAGTTCTTC	CASSSLNEQFF
NA	TRBV6-1	TRBJ1-5	NA	TGTGCCAGCAGTGGAATAGGGGTTAGCAATCAGCCCCAGCATTTT	CASSGIGVSNQPQHF
NA	TRBV5-4	TRBJ2-5	TRBD2	TGTGCCAGCAGCTTGCCTAGCGGGGAACCCCAAGAGACCCAGTACTTC	CASSLPSGEPQETQYF
NA	TRBV18	TRBJ2-2	NA	TGTGCCAGCTCACCGATGGGGGGAGACACCGGGGAGCTGTTTTTT	CASSPMGGDTGELFF
NA	TRBV9	TRBJ1-2	NA	TGTGCCAGCAGCGTAGGGATCGGGGGCTACACCTTC	CASSVGIGGYTF
NA	TRBV7-9	TRBJ2-7	TRBD1	TGTTCCAGCAGCTGGGGACAGGCCGAGCAGTACTTC	CSSSWGQAEQYF
NA	TRBV28	TRBJ2-1	NA	TGTGCCAGCAGTTTATACCGCCCCGGACTCCACTACAATGAGCAGTTCTTC	CASSLYRPGLHYNEQFF
NA	TRBV5-6	TRBJ2-1	NA	TGTGCCAGCAGCTTGGGCTTTTCACGGAATGAGCAGTTCTTC	CASSLGFSRNEQFF
NA	TRBV6-1	TRBJ1-6	NA	TGTGCCAGCAGCGCAGGGGTAGGGAATAATTCACCCCTCCACTTT	CASSAGVGNNSPLHF
few	TRBV18	TRBJ1-1	TRBD1	TGTGCCAGCTCACCACAAGACAGGGGGAACACTGAAGCTTTCTTT	CASSPQDRGNTEAFF
once	TRBV7-2	TRBJ2-3	NA	TGTGCCAGCAGCAAGCAGGGATTCACAGATACGCAGTATTTT	CASSKQGFTDTQYF
few	TRBV15	TRBJ1-1	NA	TGTGCCACCAAATTATTGCGGAACACTGAAGCTTTCTTT	CATKLLRNTEAFF
NA	TRBV27	TRBJ2-1	TRBD1	TGTGCCAGCAGTTTGGGACAGGGTCGGCATGAGCAGTTCTTC	CASSLGQGRHEQFF
NA	TRBV2	TRBJ1-1	NA	TGTGCCAGCAGTGTGACAGGAAACACTGAAGCTTTCTTT	CASSVTGNTEAFF
few	TRBV5-4	TRBJ2-6	NA	TGTGCCAGCAGCATATCTGGGGCCAACGTCCTGACTTTC	CASSISGANVLTF
NA	TRBV7-6	TRBJ2-1	TRBD2	TGTGCCAGCAGCGAGGCTAGCGGGGGGACCTACAATGAGCAGTTCTTC	CASSEASGGTYNEQFF
once	TRBV19	TRBJ2-2	TRBD2	TGTGCCAGTAGTAAAGGACTAGCGGGGGGCCTTTCTAACACCGGGGAGCTGTTTTTT	CASSKGLAGGLSNTGELFF
NA	TRBV18	TRBJ1-5	TRBD1	TGTGCCAGCTCACCGACCAACCGGGACAGTACGAATCAGCCCCAGCATTTT	CASSPTNRDSTNQPQHF
NA	TRBV6-5	TRBJ1-2	TRBD1	TGTGCCAGCAGTTACAAAGCCCTGGACAGGCGAGGCTACACCTTC	CASSYKALDRRGYTF